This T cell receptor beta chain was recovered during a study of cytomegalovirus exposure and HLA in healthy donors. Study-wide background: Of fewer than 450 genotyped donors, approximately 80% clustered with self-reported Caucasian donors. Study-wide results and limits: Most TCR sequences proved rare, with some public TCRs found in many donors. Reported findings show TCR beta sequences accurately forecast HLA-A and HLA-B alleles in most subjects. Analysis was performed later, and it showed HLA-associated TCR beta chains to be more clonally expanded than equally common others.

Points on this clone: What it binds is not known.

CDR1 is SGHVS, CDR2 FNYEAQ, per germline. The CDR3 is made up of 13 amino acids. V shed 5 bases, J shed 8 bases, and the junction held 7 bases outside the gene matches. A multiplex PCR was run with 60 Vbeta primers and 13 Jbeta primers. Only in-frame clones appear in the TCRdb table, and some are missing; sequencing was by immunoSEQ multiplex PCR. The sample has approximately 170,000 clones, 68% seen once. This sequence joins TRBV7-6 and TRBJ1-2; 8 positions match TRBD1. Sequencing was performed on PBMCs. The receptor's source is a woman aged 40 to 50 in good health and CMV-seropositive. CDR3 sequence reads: CASSTRQGRGYTF. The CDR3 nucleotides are TGTGCCAGCAGCACTCGACAGGGGCGCGGCTACACCTTC.